The clone carrying this T cell receptor beta chain has a single count. This entry belongs to a study of blood T cell repertoires in COVID-19. TCRdb keeps only in-frame clones here, not all; method: immunoSEQ multiplex PCR. The data contain fewer than 85,000 clones, 73% of them singletons. Per the germline V gene, CDR1 is KGHSH and CDR2 is LQKENI. This CDR3 region has 15 residues. The V segment lost 6 bases and the J segment 7 bases; nucleotides outside the gene matches: 8. The V call is TRBV18, the J call TRBJ2-1; 11 nucleotides align to TRBD2. This clonotype was obtained from a man in his 60s with acute or convalescent COVID-19. Sequencing input: peripheral blood. The CDR3 is CASSPTSGSDNEQFF. In nucleotides, the CDR3 is TGTGCCAGCTCGCCCACTAGCGGGAGCGATAATGAGCAGTTCTTC.